This T cell receptor (beta chain) was retrieved from a study of vaccination effects on CD4 cells after COVID-19. A note on this clone: Its antigen remains unidentified.

Study-wide findings and caveats: Among infection- and vaccine-induced clones, marked clonal contraction occurred late after vaccination. Early post-infection timepoints were absent, and convalescent patients were few.

The method was immunoSEQ multiplex PCR; TCRdb's version includes in-frame clones alone and lacks a portion of them. Of about 24,000 clones in the sample, about 71% were seen once. ViraFEST assay sequencing came after antigen-specific CD4+ T cells were expanded with viral peptide pools. The culture ran for about 11 days, and then CD4+ T cells were isolated. No vaccinee had earlier SARS-CoV-2 infection, and nucleocapsid antibodies were negative. Each well held approximately 1.8 million PBMC cultured with around 10 ug/ml peptides and approximately 11 IU/ml IL-2. IL-2 medium supplanted half the medium on days 3 and 7. From germline, CDR1 is MNHNS and CDR2 SASEGT. This CDR3 has 15 residues. V was cut by 2 bases and J by 4 bases, with 13 bases left in between.

J is TRBJ2-3 and V is TRBV6-1; D unclear. Sequences were derived from CD4+ T cells from PBMCs cultured with HCoV-OC43 spike peptides, sampled before COVID-19 vaccination. This sample's subset: HCoV-OC43 spike overlapping peptide pool stimulation. The clonotype comes from a human donor who received a COVID-19 vaccine. CDR3 in amino acids: CASSEMTNSPDTQYF. DNA for the CDR3: TGTGCCAGCAGTGAAATGACCAATTCACCAGATACGCAGTATTTT.